What follows is one TCR beta chain and its context. PCR primers comprised 60 Vbeta and 13 Jbeta primers. Method: immunoSEQ multiplex PCR; TCRdb's copy keeps in-frame clones and lacks some. The table includes about 160,000 clones, around 84% detected once. The entry originates in a study of cytomegalovirus exposure and HLA in healthy donors. Per germline, CDR1 LGHNA and CDR2 YSLEER. V was pared by 0 bases and J by 13 bases, with 11 bases of the junction left unmatched. This CDR3 is built from 15 residues. The sample taken for sequencing was PBMCs. The J gene is TRBJ2-3, the V gene TRBV4-3, with 9 positions matching TRBD2. The source of this sequence is a man aged 18 to 30 in good health and CMV-seronegative. CDR3 in amino acids: CASSQDRGSGSQEYF. CDR3 sequence (DNA): TGCGCCAGCAGCCAAGATAGGGGTAGCGGGAGCCAGGAGTATTTT.